These T cell receptor beta chains were read from a single sample in a study of cytomegalovirus exposure and HLA in healthy donors. Assay used: immunoSEQ multiplex PCR; TCRdb lists only in-frame clones, some missing. The table lists about 70,000 clones, roughly 90% of them singletons. Sample: PBMCs. The receptor set was obtained from a woman aged 25-40 years in good health and CMV-seronegative. CDR3s leave out the opening cysteine and the closing phenylalanine or tryptophan. Each record gives: D gene, J gene, V gene, CDR3 length, CDR3 protein. A D gene is named only where the DNA matches it firmly.

d_gene: TRBD1
j_gene: TRBJ2-5
v_gene: TRBV9
len: 12
CDR3aa: ASSGQGLQETQY

d_gene: -
j_gene: TRBJ2-1
v_gene: TRBV5-1
len: 13
CDR3aa: ASSLEGVRNNEQF

d_gene: TRBD2
j_gene: -
v_gene: TRBV7-3
len: 15
CDR3aa: ASSLMGLAGGIDEQY

d_gene: -
j_gene: TRBJ2-1
v_gene: TRBV5-4
len: 12
CDR3aa: ASSLAESYNEQF

d_gene: -
j_gene: TRBJ1-2
v_gene: TRBV10-3
len: 13
CDR3aa: AISEGGPEDYGYT

d_gene: -
j_gene: TRBJ1-5
v_gene: TRBV6-5
len: 13
CDR3aa: ASRPTGPSNQPQH

d_gene: TRBD1
j_gene: TRBJ1-5
v_gene: TRBV19
len: 11
CDR3aa: ASSVDRDQPQH

d_gene: TRBD1
j_gene: TRBJ1-1
v_gene: TRBV10-3
len: 14
CDR3aa: AIRPGQGKSDTEAF

d_gene: TRBD2
j_gene: TRBJ2-5
v_gene: TRBV30
len: 12
CDR3aa: AWSPSGRAETQY

d_gene: -
j_gene: TRBJ1-1
v_gene: TRBV6-5
len: 13
CDR3aa: ASSYETVTITEAF

d_gene: -
j_gene: TRBJ2-5
v_gene: TRBV7-3
len: 11
CDR3aa: ASSLGGLETQY

d_gene: -
j_gene: TRBJ1-5
v_gene: TRBV28
len: 11
CDR3aa: ASRTYSNQPQH

d_gene: TRBD2
j_gene: TRBJ2-7
v_gene: TRBV5-5
len: 15
CDR3aa: ASSLIGLAGSSYEQY

d_gene: TRBD2
j_gene: TRBJ2-7
v_gene: TRBV6-1
len: 12
CDR3aa: ATLPGLASGEQY

d_gene: TRBD1
j_gene: TRBJ1-1
v_gene: TRBV29-1
len: 10
CDR3aa: SGHRGNTEAF

d_gene: TRBD1
j_gene: TRBJ2-7
v_gene: TRBV28
len: 11
CDR3aa: ASNSGQGYEQY

d_gene: -
j_gene: TRBJ1-1
v_gene: TRBV5-1
len: 11
CDR3aa: ASSVGQNTEAF

d_gene: TRBD1
j_gene: TRBJ1-2
v_gene: TRBV5-1
len: 11
CDR3aa: ASSLGQGSGYT

d_gene: TRBD1
j_gene: TRBJ2-5
v_gene: TRBV2
len: 14
CDR3aa: ASRGTRDRVGETQY

d_gene: -
j_gene: TRBJ2-1
v_gene: TRBV7-9
len: 13
CDR3aa: ASSQRRDFYNEQF

d_gene: TRBD2
j_gene: TRBJ2-1
v_gene: TRBV4-1
len: 14
CDR3aa: ASSQGAGGNYNEQF

d_gene: -
j_gene: TRBJ2-5
v_gene: TRBV9
len: 11
CDR3aa: ASNFSPQETQY

d_gene: -
j_gene: TRBJ2-1
v_gene: TRBV2
len: 10
CDR3aa: ASSGLSNEQF

d_gene: TRBD2
j_gene: TRBJ2-1
v_gene: TRBV2
len: 13
CDR3aa: ASSVGTRNVREQF

d_gene: TRBD2
j_gene: TRBJ2-3
v_gene: TRBV11-2
len: 12
CDR3aa: ASSFGGRVDTQY

d_gene: -
j_gene: TRBJ2-3
v_gene: TRBV4-2
len: 13
CDR3aa: ASSQPQGPTDTQY

d_gene: -
j_gene: TRBJ1-1
v_gene: TRBV4-2
len: 12
CDR3aa: ASSQEQGNTEAF

d_gene: -
j_gene: TRBJ1-2
v_gene: TRBV11-3
len: 12
CDR3aa: ASSFSTGFYGYT

d_gene: TRBD2
j_gene: TRBJ2-3
v_gene: TRBV30
len: 13
CDR3aa: ASGLAGVTTDTQY

d_gene: TRBD2
j_gene: TRBJ2-1
v_gene: TRBV7-9
len: 15
CDR3aa: SSSLGLAGKIYNEQF

d_gene: -
j_gene: TRBJ1-1
v_gene: TRBV5-1
len: 13
CDR3aa: ASSLGGTMNTEAF

d_gene: TRBD1
j_gene: TRBJ2-7
v_gene: TRBV28
len: 11
CDR3aa: ASVGTGGIEQY

d_gene: TRBD1
j_gene: TRBJ2-2
v_gene: TRBV27
len: 14
CDR3aa: ASKRTGGMDTGELF

d_gene: TRBD1
j_gene: TRBJ1-1
v_gene: TRBV7-9
len: 12
CDR3aa: ASSKRTGDPEAF

d_gene: -
j_gene: TRBJ2-2
v_gene: TRBV5-1
len: 14
CDR3aa: ASSYSGTSNTGELF

d_gene: TRBD2
j_gene: TRBJ2-1
v_gene: TRBV5-1
len: 14
CDR3aa: ASSSVEREGRDEQF

d_gene: -
j_gene: -
v_gene: TRBV6-6
len: 11
CDR3aa: ASAKGETYEQY

d_gene: -
j_gene: TRBJ2-1
v_gene: TRBV5-6
len: 11
CDR3aa: ASSFRRVNEQF

d_gene: TRBD1
j_gene: TRBJ2-3
v_gene: TRBV6-4
len: 13
CDR3aa: ASSPGGQGGDTQY

d_gene: -
j_gene: TRBJ1-5
v_gene: TRBV28
len: 13
CDR3aa: ASSLPGGEGQPQH

d_gene: -
j_gene: TRBJ1-2
v_gene: TRBV30
len: 10
CDR3aa: AWSGRNYGYT

d_gene: -
j_gene: TRBJ2-7
v_gene: TRBV19
len: 12
CDR3aa: ASSMKGMPYEQY

d_gene: TRBD1
j_gene: TRBJ2-7
v_gene: TRBV18
len: 12
CDR3aa: ASSAGQGAYEQY

d_gene: -
j_gene: TRBJ2-3
v_gene: TRBV5-1
len: 12
CDR3aa: ASRSTGGTDTQY

d_gene: TRBD1
j_gene: TRBJ2-3
v_gene: TRBV15
len: 14
CDR3aa: ATSSRTGGFTDTQY